This entry lists 27 T cell receptor beta chains sequenced from one sample in a study of blood T cell repertoires in COVID-19. TCRdb keeps only in-frame clones here, not all; method: immunoSEQ multiplex PCR. The repertoire consists of some 250,000 clones, with 70% to 90% occurring once and the leading ten covering 15%. The sample consisted of PBMCs or T cells enriched from blood (not recorded which). All receptors come from a man aged 18 to 29 who had recovered from COVID-19.

The chain carries TRBV3-1 (or the pseudogene TRBV3-2) and TRBJ1-1; D not resolved. V was pared by 7 bases and J by 6 bases, with 36 bases between. Germline V lookup: CDR1 LGHDT, CDR2 YNNKEL (reference sequence). This CDR3 has 20 amino acids. The CDR3 protein is CASTSRRQVRSSTSPPEAFF. The DNA of the CDR3 is TGTGCCAGCACCTCAAGACGGCAGGTTAGGTCGTCCACTAGCCCGCCTGAAGCTTTCTTT.

The V call is TRBV27, the J call TRBJ1-4; 10 bases are a match to TRBD1. The CDR3 is 17 amino acids. J was trimmed by 8 bases and V by 1 base; bases with no gene match: 10. Germline V lookup: CDR1 MNHEY, CDR2 SMNVEV (reference sequence). The CDR3 coding sequence is TGTGCCAGCAGTTTATTTCGCGGGACAGGGGTTGGGGAAAAACTGTTTTTT. Translated, it gives CASSLFRGTGVGEKLFF.

The chain recombines TRBV14 with TRBJ2-6; 10 nucleotides line up with TRBD1. Per germline, CDR1 SGHDN and CDR2 FVKESK. There are 19 residues in the CDR3. With V trimmed by 3 bases and J by 0 bases, 8 bases remained unmatched. CDR3 protein: CASSHRPGQGLSGANVLTF. CDR3 sequence (DNA): TGTGCCAGCAGCCATCGACCGGGACAGGGGCTCTCTGGGGCCAACGTCCTGACTTTC.

The rearrangement links TRBV5-4 to TRBJ2-3; 9 nucleotides agree with TRBD2. Germline CDR1 is SGHNT and CDR2 is YYREEE (reference sequence). After removal of 3 bases from V and 4 bases from J, the junction contained 6 bases not matched to a gene. The CDR3 spans 15 residues. The CDR3 loop reads CASSWGLAVADTQYF. Written as DNA, the CDR3 is TGTGCCAGCAGCTGGGGACTAGCCGTAGCAGATACGCAGTATTTT. The complete variable domain, with remaining parts taken from reference TRBV5-4 and TRBJ2-3, reads ETGVTQSPTHLIKTRGQQVTLRCSSQSGHNTVSWYQQALGQGPQFIFQYYREEENGRGNFPPRFSGLQFPNYSSELNVNALELDDSALYLCASSWGLAVADTQYFGPGTRLTVL.

This chain links TRBV18 with TRBJ1-5; D uncertain. V dropped 6 bases and J dropped 7 bases, with 19 bases sitting between them. The CDR3 spans 15 residues. Germline loops: CDR1 KGHSH, CDR2 LQKENI. CDR3 sequence: CASSPIAGSGQPQHF. The CDR3 coding sequence is TGTGCCAGCTCGCCCATCGCGGGGTCAGGACAGCCCCAGCATTTT.

The chain combines TRBV5-1 with TRBJ2-3; 14 bases align to TRBD2. With 4 bases clipped from V and 3 bases from J, the junction kept 10 bases outside the gene matches. The germline gives CDR1 SGHRS, CDR2 YFSETQ. The CDR3 sequence is 18 residues long. CDR3 sequence (DNA): TGCGCCAGCAGCGGTACCGGGACTAGCGGGAGTACTACAGATACGCAGTATTTT. Translation gives CASSGTGTSGSTTDTQYF. Complete variable domain (other parts from reference TRBV5-1 and TRBJ2-3): KAGVTQTPRYLIKTRGQQVTLSCSPISGHRSVSWYQQTPGQGLQFLFEYFSETQRNKGNFPGRFSGRQFSNSRSEMNVSTLELGDSALYLCASSGTGTSGSTTDTQYFGPGTRLTVL.

This clone was detected only a few times. The chain links TRBV7-9 to TRBJ1-2, with D tentatively TRBD1 (6 bases). The germline V gene encodes CDR1 SEHNR and CDR2 FQNEAQ (reference sequence). The CDR3 is 14 residues long. Trimming pared 10 bases from V and 8 bases from J, leaving 23 bases between. CDR3 DNA sequence: TGTGCCATCTTATTGGACAGCAAACGTAGAGGCTACACCTTC. As protein: CAILLDSKRRGYTF.

The chain employs TRBV2 and TRBJ2-7; 7 bases align to TRBD2. Germline CDR1 is SNHLY and CDR2 is FYNNEI. Trimming removed 8 bases from V and 2 bases from J; junction bases left unmatched: 12. This CDR3 contains 15 residues. CDR3 sequence reads: CASQPREGLPYEQYF. Written as DNA, the CDR3 is TGTGCCAGCCAACCGAGGGAGGGCCTACCCTACGAGCAGTACTTC. Supplemented by reference TRBV2 and TRBJ2-7, the full variable domain reads EPEVTQTPSHQVTQMGQEVILRCVPISNHLYFYWYRQILGQKVEFLVSFYNNEISEKSEIFDDQFSVERPDGSNFTLKIRSTKLEDSAMYFCASQPREGLPYEQYFGPGTRLTVT.

The chain carries TRBV2 and TRBJ2-5, with 7 bases matching TRBD2. V shed 0 bases, J shed 4 bases, and the junction held 8 bases outside the gene matches. CDR3 length: 16 residues. The V gene's germline CDR1 is SNHLY and CDR2 FYNNEI. DNA of the CDR3: TGTGCCAGCAGTGAAGCGCTTTGGCGGGGGACAGAGACCCAGTACTTC. Protein sequence: CASSEALWRGTETQYF.

The chain joins TRBV19 to TRBJ1-3, with 9 bases lining up with TRBD1. Germline-derived CDR1 and CDR2 are LNHDA and SQIVND (reference sequence). With V trimmed by 5 bases and J by 4 bases, 6 bases remained unmatched. CDR3 length: 15 amino acids. CDR3 sequence reads: CASSPIGTGGNTIYF. The CDR3 region has the DNA TGTGCCAGTAGTCCCATCGGGACAGGGGGAAACACCATATATTTT.

The CDR3 sequence: CASKGRDRDRNTQYF. The CDR3 coding sequence is TGTGCCAGCAAGGGCCGGGACAGGGATCGAAATACGCAGTATTTT. The rearrangement joins TRBV2 to TRBJ2-3; 9 nucleotides align to TRBD1. V shed 7 bases and J 7 bases; nucleotides not matched to a gene: 12. CDR1 and CDR2 (germline): SNHLY, FYNNEI. This CDR3 contains 15 residues.

The V gene is TRBV7-2, the J gene TRBJ2-7; D is possibly TRBD2 (7 bases). The CDR3 is made up of 12 amino acids. Germline CDR1 reads SGHTA; CDR2 reads FQGNSA. V dropped 7 bases and J dropped 6 bases, with 13 bases sitting between them. CDR3 sequence (DNA): TGTGCCAGCACCTTGGGGGGGGCCGAGCAGTACTTC. Its protein is CASTLGGAEQYF.

The table lists this clone with a count of one. V gene TRBV13 combines with J gene TRBJ2-1; tentative D call: TRBD2 (5 bases). Trimming removed 3 bases from V and 3 bases from J, with 9 bases in between. Germline V gene data show CDR1 as PRHDT and CDR2 as FYEKMQ (reference sequence). This CDR3 region has 14 residues. The CDR3, as DNA: TGTGCCAGCAGCTTTCCTAGCTTCTACAATGAGCAGTTCTTC. Protein sequence: CASSFPSFYNEQFF.

DNA for the CDR3: TGTGCCAGCAAGGCGGCGGTAGAGCAGTTCTTC. It encodes CASKAAVEQFF. The rearrangement uses TRBV27 and TRBJ2-1, with D unclear. The CDR3 has 11 residues. V shed 7 bases and J shed 10 bases, with 11 bases lying between them. The germline gives CDR1 MNHEY, CDR2 SMNVEV (reference sequence).

The rearrangement joins TRBV19 to TRBJ2-2, with D possibly TRBD1 on 5 matching bases. The CDR3 extends over 14 amino acids. Per the germline V gene, CDR1 is LNHDA and CDR2 is SQIVND (reference sequence). V was clipped by 6 bases and J by 1 base, with 9 bases between them. CDR3 protein: CASRNTGNTGELFF. CDR3 in DNA: TGTGCCAGTAGGAATACAGGGAACACCGGGGAGCTGTTTTTT. The variable domain in full, with the rest retrieved from reference TRBV19 and TRBJ2-2, is DGGITQSPKYLFRKEGQNVTLSCEQNLNHDAMYWYRQDPGQGLRLIYYSQIVNDFQKGDIAEGYSVSREKKESFPLTVTSAQKNPTAFYLCASRNTGNTGELFFGEGSRLTVL.

The CDR3 region is CASSPLSGHEQFF. In DNA, the CDR3 is TGTGCCAGCAGTCCCCTTTCTGGCCATGAGCAGTTCTTC. The chain couples TRBV7-2 to TRBJ2-1; D not certain. This CDR3 has 13 amino acids. Germline V gene lookup returns CDR1 SGHTA and CDR2 FQGNSA. V dropped 6 bases and J dropped 8 bases, with 14 bases sitting between them.

CDR3 nucleotides: TGTGCCTGGAGAGGTGGCAGGGGGAACACCGGGGAGCTGTTTTTT. Protein sequence: CAWRGGRGNTGELFF. The chain joins TRBV30 to TRBJ2-2, with D tentatively TRBD1 (6 bases). V was clipped by 3 bases and J by 1 base, with 12 bases between them. Germline lookup yields CDR1 GTSNPN and CDR2 SVGIG (reference sequence). This CDR3 contains 15 residues.

J is TRBJ2-1 and V is TRBV7-9; 7 nucleotides agree with TRBD2. V lost 3 bases, J lost 3 bases, and 5 bases stayed unmatched. This CDR3 comprises 15 residues. Germline lookup yields CDR1 SEHNR and CDR2 FQNEAQ (reference sequence). CDR3 nucleotide sequence: TGTGCCAGCAGCTTGGAGGGAGGGCGCTACAATGAGCAGTTCTTC. It translates to CASSLEGGRYNEQFF.

This chain links TRBV5-1 with TRBJ2-3, with D maybe TRBD2 (6 bases). CDR3 size: 16 residues. Germline assignment: CDR1 SGHRS and CDR2 YFSETQ. V lost 0 bases to trimming and J lost 4 bases, with 15 bases between them. The CDR3 loop is CASSLAGGKVSDTQYF. CDR3 nucleotides: TGCGCCAGCAGCTTGGCCGGCGGGAAGGTTTCAGATACGCAGTATTTT. The full variable domain, its missing parts supplied by reference TRBV5-1 and TRBJ2-3, is KAGVTQTPRYLIKTRGQQVTLSCSPISGHRSVSWYQQTPGQGLQFLFEYFSETQRNKGNFPGRFSGRQFSNSRSEMNVSTLELGDSALYLCASSLAGGKVSDTQYFGPGTRLTVL.

Only a few counts were recorded for this clone. The chain joins TRBV19 to TRBJ2-1, with a possible D match to TRBD1 (5 bases). Trimming pared 3 bases from V and 6 bases from J, leaving 12 bases between. The germline CDR1 and CDR2 sequences are LNHDA and SQIVND (reference sequence). CDR3 length equals 14 residues. CDR3 nucleotides: TGTGCCAGTAGTATCGTGGGCAGGGTCAATGAGCAGTTCTTC. It encodes CASSIVGRVNEQFF. Full variable domain (remainder filled in from reference TRBV19 and TRBJ2-1): DGGITQSPKYLFRKEGQNVTLSCEQNLNHDAMYWYRQDPGQGLRLIYYSQIVNDFQKGDIAEGYSVSREKKESFPLTVTSAQKNPTAFYLCASSIVGRVNEQFFGPGTRLTVL.

V gene TRBV3-1 (or the pseudogene TRBV3-2) combines with J gene TRBJ1-2; no reliable D call. Germline V gene lookup returns CDR1 LGHDT and CDR2 YNNKEL (reference sequence). The V end lost 0 bases, the J end lost 5 bases, and 7 bases lay between the germline ends. The CDR3 consists of 13 residues. CDR3 amino acids: CASSQDVPYGYTF. The CDR3 bases are TGTGCCAGCAGCCAAGATGTCCCTTATGGCTACACCTTC.

The chain is built from TRBV3-1 (or the pseudogene TRBV3-2) and TRBJ2-3; D possibly corresponds to TRBD2 (5 bases). CDR3 length equals 16 residues. Looked up from germline, CDR1 is LGHDT and CDR2 is YNNKEL (reference sequence). The V end lost 2 bases, the J end lost 0 bases, and 12 bases lay between the germline ends. The CDR3 sequence is CASSQSVTRSTDTQYF. The DNA for the CDR3 is TGTGCCAGCAGCCAAAGCGTAACTAGGAGCACAGATACGCAGTATTTT.

The rearrangement joins TRBV5-5 to TRBJ2-1, with TRBD2 matching over 8 bases. Trimming removed 0 bases from V and 7 bases from J; junction bases left unmatched: 15. The length of the CDR3 is 18 residues. CDR1 is SGHKS, CDR2 YYEKEE, per germline (reference sequence). In DNA form, the CDR3 reads TGTGCCAGCAGCTTGGCCGCGGCGCCAGCGGGAGTAGTTAATGAGCAGTTCTTC. Its protein product is CASSLAAAPAGVVNEQFF.

This clone has ten or more counts. The rearrangement uses TRBV27 and TRBJ1-2; perhaps TRBD1 as D (6 bases). V was pared by 0 bases and J by 5 bases, with 10 bases between. Germline-derived CDR1 and CDR2 are MNHEY and SMNVEV (reference sequence). CDR3 length equals 14 residues. Written as DNA, the CDR3 is TGTGCCAGCAGTTTATCGGGGGCAGGTTATGGCTACACCTTC. This gives the protein CASSLSGAGYGYTF.

This clone occurred a few times. The chain combines TRBV5-8 with TRBJ2-1, with D maybe TRBD2 (5 bases). V lost 2 bases and J lost 5, with 11 bases in between. Germline V gene data show CDR1 as SGHTS and CDR2 as YDEGEE. The CDR3 has 14 amino acids. The CDR3 sequence: CASSFPGGHNEQFF. The CDR3 DNA is TGTGCCAGCAGCTTCCCGGGCGGGCACAATGAGCAGTTCTTC. Variable domain in full (rest from reference TRBV5-8 and TRBJ2-1): EAGVTQSPTHLIKTRGQQATLRCSPISGHTSVYWYQQALGLGLQFLLWYDEGEERNRGNFPPRFSGRQFPNYSSELNVNALELEDSALYLCASSFPGGHNEQFFGPGTRLTVL.

The V gene is TRBV5-1, the J gene TRBJ2-3; 8 bases are shared with TRBD2. The CDR3 length is 15 residues. CDR1 is SGHRS and CDR2 is YFSETQ in the germline V gene. V lost 2 bases, J lost 0 bases, and 2 bases stayed unmatched. CDR3 in amino acids: CASSFSGASTDTQYF. CDR3 in DNA: TGCGCCAGCAGCTTTAGCGGGGCAAGCACAGATACGCAGTATTTT. Full variable domain (outside the CDR3, taken from reference TRBV5-1 and TRBJ2-3): KAGVTQTPRYLIKTRGQQVTLSCSPISGHRSVSWYQQTPGQGLQFLFEYFSETQRNKGNFPGRFSGRQFSNSRSEMNVSTLELGDSALYLCASSFSGASTDTQYFGPGTRLTVL.

This sequence joins TRBV24-1 and TRBJ1-5; TRBD1 agrees at 8 bases. The CDR3 covers 16 residues. CDR1 and CDR2 from the germline V gene are KGHDR and SFDVKD. V shed 3 bases and J 0 bases; nucleotides not matched to a gene: 3. In nucleotides, the CDR3 is TGTGCCACCAGTGATGGGACAGGTCCTAGCAATCAGCCCCAGCATTTT. This gives the protein CATSDGTGPSNQPQHF.